One and the same sample provided the 24 T cell receptor beta chains below, sequenced in a study of early T cells in non-severe SARS-CoV-2 infection. A single record per CDR3 protein comes from TCRdb applying MiXCR to the 5' RACE reads. The sample lists 55,000 or so distinct CDR3 sequences, under 8% occurring once. The sequencing here drew on whole blood, taken at baseline. These receptors all stem from an adult who was a healthcare worker with PCR-confirmed SARS-CoV-2 infection or an uninfected control (not recorded which).

This clonotype was counted at least ten times. This chain joins TRBV5-1 and TRBJ2-1; D gene unclear. V gave up 3 bases and J gave up 1 base, with 5 bases separating them. The CDR3 is made up of 13 amino acids. CDR1 is SGHRS and CDR2 is YFSETQ in the germline V gene. The CDR3 coding sequence is TGCGCCAGCAGCTACTGGTCCTACAATGAGCAGTTCTTC. Protein: CASSYWSYNEQFF.

This clonotype was found many times. The chain employs TRBV12-3 or TRBV12-4 and TRBJ1-2; tentative D call: TRBD1 (6 bases). This CDR3 contains 12 residues. V dropped 5 bases and J dropped 8 bases, with 12 bases sitting between them. The CDR3 DNA follows: TGTGCCAGCAGTACAGGGATTGGCGGCTACACCTTC. This sequence encodes CASSTGIGGYTF.

This clonotype was found many times. The CDR3 nucleotides read TGTGCCAGCAGTGCCCGGGACAGGGTTAACTATGGCTACACCTTC. Its translation: CASSARDRVNYGYTF. The rearrangement links TRBV27 to TRBJ1-2, with 9 nucleotides matching TRBD1. The junction had 5 bases not matched to a gene; V was cut back by 5 bases and J by 1 base. Germline CDR1 MNHEY, CDR2 SMNVEV (reference sequence). The CDR3 loop spans 15 amino acids.

This rearrangement joins TRBV6-5 to TRBJ2-3; the D is unclear. Germline V CDR1 and CDR2: MNHEY, SVGAGI. V gave up 1 base and J gave up 0 bases, with 8 bases separating them. The CDR3 runs 15 residues. The CDR3 DNA sequence: TGTGCCAGCAGTTACTGGGGATCTAGCACAGATACGCAGTATTTT. Translation: CASSYWGSSTDTQYF.

Ten or more counts support this clonotype. J is TRBJ2-7 and V is TRBV4-3, with no clear D. Trimming pared 1 base from V and 6 bases from J, leaving 10 bases between. The germline V gene encodes CDR1 LGHNA and CDR2 YSLEER. This CDR3 region has 13 residues. Here the CDR3 reads CASSQGHRTEQYF. The CDR3 bases are TGCGCCAGCAGCCAAGGGCATAGGACCGAGCAGTACTTC.

As DNA, the CDR3 is TGTGCCAGCAGCGTAGGACTAGCGGGGGGTATCCAAGAGACCCAGTACTTC. This sequence encodes CASSVGLAGGIQETQYF. V gene TRBV9 combines with J gene TRBJ2-5; TRBD2 matches 13 bases. Germline assignment: CDR1 SGDLS and CDR2 YYNGEE. J lost 1 base, V lost 0 bases, and 3 bases had no gene match. The CDR3 is made up of 17 amino acids.

This clonotype appeared many times. This chain joins TRBV27 and TRBJ2-2, with D unresolved. The germline V gene encodes CDR1 MNHEY and CDR2 SMNVEV (reference sequence). The CDR3 totals 14 residues. The V gene lost 3 bases and the J gene lost 6 bases, with 11 bases spanning the gap. For the CDR3, the DNA is TGTGCCAGCAGTTTCCAGTTGCAGGCCGGGGAGCTGTTTTTT. Its protein is CASSFQLQAGELFF.

This clonotype was counted at least ten times. The chain employs TRBV19 and TRBJ2-7; D not resolved. Germline CDR1 is LNHDA and CDR2 is SQIVND (reference sequence). The CDR3 has 14 amino acids. Deletions cut 4 bases from V and 2 bases from J, with 12 bases between. Here the CDR3 DNA reads TGTGCCAGTAGTACGAAACCCGGCCCCTACGAGCAGTACTTC. Residues: CASSTKPGPYEQYF.

The rearrangement uses TRBV10-3 and TRBJ2-3; TRBD2 matches at 11 bases. Germline CDR1 and CDR2: ENHRY and SYGVKD. This CDR3 is 16 amino acids long. V shed 6 bases and J 0 bases; nucleotides not matched to a gene: 5. The CDR3 coding sequence is TGTGCCATCAGGTCCGGGACTAGCGGTAGCACAGATACGCAGTATTTT. This codes for CAIRSGTSGSTDTQYF.

This clonotype was seen repeatedly, ten times or more. This chain links TRBV11-2 with TRBJ1-1; tentative D call: TRBD1 (6 bases). This CDR3 is 14 amino acids long. The germline CDR1 and CDR2 sequences are SGHAT and FQNNGV. The ends were cut back, 1 base at V and 3 bases at J, with 9 bases in the middle. The CDR3 nucleotides read TGTGCCAGCAGCTTAGTTCGACAGGACACTGAAGCTTTCTTT. Its protein product is CASSLVRQDTEAFF.

This clonotype was picked up many times. The J gene is TRBJ1-4, the V gene TRBV7-2, with TRBD1 matching over 7 bases. J lost 17 bases, V lost 5 bases, and 14 bases had no gene match. Germline V CDR1 and CDR2: SGHTA, FQGNSA. The CDR3 is 13 residues long. The DNA of the CDR3 is TGTGCCAGCAGCCAAAATGACAGGGTCAGCCCCTTTTTT. This translates into CASSQNDRVSPFF.

This clonotype was counted many times. V and J are TRBV10-1 and TRBJ2-5, with TRBD2 identical over 7 bases. The CDR3 contains 14 residues. J was trimmed by 2 bases and V by 4 bases; bases with no gene match: 4. Germline CDR1 reads WNHNN; CDR2 reads SYGVQD (reference sequence). The CDR3 DNA sequence: TGCGCCAGCAGTGCGGGCGGGGGACAAGAGACCCAGTACTTC. Translated, it gives CASSAGGGQETQYF.

There are many counts of this clonotype. V usage is TRBV11-2 and J usage is TRBJ2-7, with a weak D call TRBD1 (6 bases). The V and J ends lost 3 bases and 7 bases respectively, with 19 bases between them. Looked up from germline, CDR1 is SGHAT and CDR2 is FQNNGV. The CDR3 sequence is 15 residues long. Written as DNA, the CDR3 is TGTGCCAGCAGCTTGAGAACAGGGTCCATGAGAGAGCAGTACTTC. It encodes CASSLRTGSMREQYF. Full variable domain (rest looked up from reference TRBV11-2 and TRBJ2-7): EAGVAQSPRYKIIEKRQSVAFWCNPISGHATLYWYQQILGQGPKLLIQFQNNGVVDDSQLPKDRFSAERLKGVDSTLKIQPAKLEDSAVYLCASSLRTGSMREQYFGPGTRLTVT.

At least ten counts were recorded for this clonotype. This chain joins TRBV5-5 and TRBJ2-3; D tentatively reads TRBD1 or TRBD2 (6 bases each). The CDR3 sequence is 15 residues long. The germline gives CDR1 SGHKS, CDR2 YYEKEE (reference sequence). V was pared by 0 bases and J by 6 bases, with 14 bases between. CDR3 sequence reads: CASSLARGRGDTQYF. For the CDR3, the DNA is TGTGCCAGCAGCTTGGCCCGGGGGCGGGGTGATACGCAGTATTTT.

There are many counts of this clonotype. This sequence joins TRBV18 and TRBJ1-2; 8 bases line up with TRBD1. V was clipped by 6 bases and J by 8 bases; unmatched bases: 8. This CDR3 region has 13 residues. Germline lookup yields CDR1 KGHSH and CDR2 LQKENI. The CDR3 DNA reads TGTGCCAGCTCCCCGACAGGGGAGGGCGGCTACACCTTC. Translated, it gives CASSPTGEGGYTF.

The genes are TRBV15 and TRBJ2-4; TRBD1 matches 8 bases. The CDR3 covers 18 residues. Germline CDR1 is LNHNV and CDR2 is YYDKDF (reference sequence). V gave up 1 base and J gave up 0 bases; unmatched junction bases: 8. In nucleotides, the CDR3 is TGTGCCACCAGCAGAGGGGCCGGGACAGGATTAGCCAAAAACATTCAGTACTTC. Amino acids: CATSRGAGTGLAKNIQYF.

The rearrangement joins TRBV19 to TRBJ1-2; 9 nucleotides match TRBD1. This CDR3 region has 16 residues. J lost 2 bases, V lost 3 bases, and 7 bases had no gene match. CDR1 and CDR2 from the germline V gene are LNHDA and SQIVND (reference sequence). The CDR3 DNA reads as TGTGCCAGTAGTATCGACAGGGGGGAAAGGAACTATGGCTACACCTTC. It translates to CASSIDRGERNYGYTF. Looking up the rest from reference TRBV19 and TRBJ1-2 gives the full variable domain: DGGITQSPKYLFRKEGQNVTLSCEQNLNHDAMYWYRQDPGQGLRLIYYSQIVNDFQKGDIAEGYSVSREKKESFPLTVTSAQKNPTAFYLCASSIDRGERNYGYTFGSGTRLTVV.

This clonotype came up a few times. This chain links TRBV29-1 with TRBJ2-1; D might be TRBD1 (5 bases). Deletions cut 6 bases from V and 7 bases from J, with 10 bases between. The CDR3 contains 11 residues. Germline CDR1 and CDR2: SQVTM and ANQGSEA. The CDR3 coding sequence is TGCAGCGTCCAACAGGAAAATGAGCAGTTCTTC. Translation: CSVQQENEQFF.

This clonotype showed up just a few times. The chain links TRBV15 to TRBJ2-5; TRBD1 agrees at 7 bases. V gave up 1 base and J gave up 5 bases; unmatched junction bases: 10. This CDR3 is 16 amino acids long. The germline CDR1 and CDR2 sequences are LNHNV and YYDKDF (reference sequence). The CDR3 spells CATSRGDDRDSETQYF. CDR3 nucleotide sequence: TGTGCCACCAGCAGAGGGGATGACAGGGATTCGGAGACCCAGTACTTC.

Ten or more counts support this clonotype. The rearrangement joins TRBV25-1 to TRBJ1-5; 10 bases match TRBD1. Germline assignment: CDR1 MGHDK and CDR2 SYGVNS. The junction had 5 bases not matched to a gene; V was cut back by 8 bases and J by 1 base. This CDR3 is built from 15 residues. In nucleotides, the CDR3 is TGTGCCAGCCCGACAGGGGGCGAGAGCAATCAGCCCCAGCATTTT. Encoded protein: CASPTGGESNQPQHF.

Comments on this clonotype: Mismatch with germline at one junction end may stem from a read error. The V call is TRBV14, the J call TRBJ2-7; perhaps D is TRBD1 or TRBD2 (5 bases each). CDR1 and CDR2 from the germline V gene are SGHDN and FVKESK. This CDR3 spans 17 amino acids. CDR3 region: CASSQLRWGRASHEQYF. DNA for the CDR3: TGTGCCAGCAGCCAGCTAAGATGGGGACGAGCCTCCCACGAGCAGTACTTC.

This clonotype was recorded at least ten times. J is TRBJ1-1 and V is TRBV7-2; D may be TRBD1 (5 bases). The germline CDR1 and CDR2 sequences are SGHTA and FQGNSA. CDR3 length equals 16 residues. V dropped 1 base and J dropped 7 bases, with 19 bases sitting between them. This CDR3 reads CASSLGYDSAGGEAFF. CDR3 DNA: TGTGCCAGCAGCTTAGGATACGACAGCGCCGGCGGTGAAGCTTTCTTT.

This clonotype came up many times. The genes are TRBV28 and TRBJ2-1, with D possibly TRBD1 on 5 matching bases. CDR3 length: 15 amino acids. V was clipped by 5 bases and J by 2 bases, with 13 bases between them. The germline V gene encodes CDR1 MDHEN and CDR2 SYDVKM. The CDR3 region has the DNA TGTGCCAGCAGTAGGGGCATTAGTACCTACAATGAGCAGTTCTTC. Amino acids: CASSRGISTYNEQFF.

A few counts support this clonotype. The CDR3 DNA reads as TGTGCCAGCAGCCAAGGGGATTCTTTCTATGGCTACACCTTC. Amino acids: CASSQGDSFYGYTF. The chain combines TRBV3-1 with TRBJ1-2; D is unresolved. V gave up 1 base and J gave up 4 bases, with 10 bases separating them. Germline CDR1 LGHDT, CDR2 YNNKEL (reference sequence). The CDR3 is made up of 14 amino acids.